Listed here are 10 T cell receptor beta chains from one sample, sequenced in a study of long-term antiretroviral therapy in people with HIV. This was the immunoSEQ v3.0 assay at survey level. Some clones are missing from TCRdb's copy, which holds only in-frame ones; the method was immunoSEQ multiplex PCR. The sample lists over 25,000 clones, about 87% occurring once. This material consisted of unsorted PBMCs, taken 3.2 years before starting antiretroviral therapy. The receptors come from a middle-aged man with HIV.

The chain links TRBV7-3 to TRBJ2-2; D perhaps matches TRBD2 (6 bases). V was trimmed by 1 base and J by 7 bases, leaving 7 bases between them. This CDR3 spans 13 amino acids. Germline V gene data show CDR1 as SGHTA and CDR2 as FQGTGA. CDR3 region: CASSLRRGGELFF. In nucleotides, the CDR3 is TGTGCCAGCAGCTTAAGGCGGGGCGGGGAGCTGTTTTTT.

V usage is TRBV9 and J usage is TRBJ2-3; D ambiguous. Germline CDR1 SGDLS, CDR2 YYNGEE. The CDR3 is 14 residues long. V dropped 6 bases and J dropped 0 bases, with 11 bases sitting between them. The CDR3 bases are TGTGCCAGCACCTCCTTGGGCAGCACAGATACGCAGTATTTT. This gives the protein CASTSLGSTDTQYF. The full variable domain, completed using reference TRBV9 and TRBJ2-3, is DSGVTQTPKHLITATGQRVTLRCSPRSGDLSVYWYQQSLDQGLQFLIQYYNGEERAKGNILERFSAQQFPDLHSELNLSSLELGDSALYFCASTSLGSTDTQYFGPGTRLTVL.

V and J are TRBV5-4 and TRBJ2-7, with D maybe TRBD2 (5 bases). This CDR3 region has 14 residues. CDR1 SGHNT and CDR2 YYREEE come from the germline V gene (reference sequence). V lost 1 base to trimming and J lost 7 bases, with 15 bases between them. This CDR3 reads CASSLIEPRGEQYF. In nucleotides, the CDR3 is TGTGCCAGCAGCTTGATTGAACCGAGAGGGGAGCAGTACTTC.

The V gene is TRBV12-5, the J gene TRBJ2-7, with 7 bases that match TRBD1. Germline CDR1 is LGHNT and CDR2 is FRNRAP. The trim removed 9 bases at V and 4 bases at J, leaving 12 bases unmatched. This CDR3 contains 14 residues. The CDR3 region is CASLEGTAVYEQYF. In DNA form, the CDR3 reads TGTGCTAGCCTCGAAGGGACAGCCGTATACGAGCAGTACTTC.

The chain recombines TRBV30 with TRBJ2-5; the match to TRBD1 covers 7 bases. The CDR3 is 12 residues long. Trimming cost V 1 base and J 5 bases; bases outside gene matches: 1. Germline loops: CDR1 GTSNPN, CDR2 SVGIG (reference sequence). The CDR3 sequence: CAWSATGETQYF. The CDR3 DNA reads TGTGCCTGGAGTGCGACAGGGGAGACCCAGTACTTC.

The CDR3 protein is CASSYSGDSPYEQYF. CDR3 DNA sequence: TGTGCCAGCAGTTACTCGGGGGACAGTCCCTACGAGCAGTACTTC. The chain has TRBV6-5 and TRBJ2-7, with 7 bases that match TRBD1. Per germline, CDR1 MNHEY and CDR2 SVGAGI. CDR3 size: 15 residues. J was trimmed by 2 bases and V by 0 bases; bases with no gene match: 4.

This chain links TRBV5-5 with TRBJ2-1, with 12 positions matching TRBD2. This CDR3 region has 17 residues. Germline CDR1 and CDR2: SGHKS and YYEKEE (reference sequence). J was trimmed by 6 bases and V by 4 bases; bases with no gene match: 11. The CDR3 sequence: CASSRVLAGGRVNEQFF. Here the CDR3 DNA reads TGTGCCAGCAGCCGAGTTCTAGCGGGAGGGCGGGTCAATGAGCAGTTCTTC.

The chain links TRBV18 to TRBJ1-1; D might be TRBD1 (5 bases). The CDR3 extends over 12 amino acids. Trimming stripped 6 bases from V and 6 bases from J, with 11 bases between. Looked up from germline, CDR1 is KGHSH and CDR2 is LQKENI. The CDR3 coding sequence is TGTGCCAGCTCCCCCAGGGACCCTGAAGCTTTCTTT. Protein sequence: CASSPRDPEAFF.

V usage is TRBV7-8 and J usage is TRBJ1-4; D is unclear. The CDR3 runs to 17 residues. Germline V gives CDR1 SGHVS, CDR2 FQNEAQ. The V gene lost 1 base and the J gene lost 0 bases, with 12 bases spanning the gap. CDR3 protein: CASSLVVVGSTNEKLFF. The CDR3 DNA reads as TGTGCCAGCAGCTTAGTCGTTGTCGGCTCAACTAATGAAAAACTGTTTTTT.

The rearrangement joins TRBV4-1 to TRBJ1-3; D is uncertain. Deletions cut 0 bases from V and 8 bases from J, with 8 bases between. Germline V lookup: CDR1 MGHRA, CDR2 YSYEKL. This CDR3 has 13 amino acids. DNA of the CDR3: TGCGCCAGCAGCCAAGATTATGGGCACACCATATATTTT. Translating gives CASSQDYGHTIYF.